The 9 T cell receptor beta chains below all came from one sample that was sequenced in a study of multiple sclerosis patients with progressive multifocal leukoencephalopathy. Time point here: time of PML onset. Only in-frame clones appear in the TCRdb table, and some are missing; sequencing was by immunoSEQ multiplex PCR. The sample includes tens of thousands of clones, approximately 85% of them seen just once. The sequenced sample was PBMCs, obtained from a patient treated with natalizumab. The receptors were gathered from a woman aged 25 to 39 with progressive multifocal leukoencephalopathy.

The gene calls are TRBV28 and TRBJ1-2, with unresolved D. Trimming took 4 bases from V and 5 from J, leaving 14 bases between them. Germline values: CDR1 MDHEN, CDR2 SYDVKM. This CDR3 region has 14 residues. The CDR3 region is CASSSIPNVYGYTF. CDR3 coding DNA: TGTGCCAGCAGTTCCATACCCAACGTTTATGGCTACACCTTC.

The V gene is TRBV30, the J gene TRBJ2-3, with 16 bases identical to TRBD2. Germline trimming cut 0 bases from V and 4 bases from J; bases unmatched to any gene: 19. The CDR3 has 22 amino acids. CDR1 GTSNPN and CDR2 SVGIG come from the germline V gene (reference sequence). CDR3 in DNA: TGTGCCTGGAGTGTAGTCGAGCCGGGACTAGCGGGGGGGGCCACTCTGCCAGATACGCAGTATTTT. The encoded protein is CAWSVVEPGLAGGATLPDTQYF.

A few counts support this clone. The junction does not match germline at one end; this may be a read error. The V and J genes are TRBV9 and TRBJ2-5; tentative D call: TRBD2 (6 bases). The J call may not be correct, given that the DNA end is closer to TRBJ2-7. Germline CDR1 is SGDLS and CDR2 is YYNGEE. The CDR3 runs 14 residues. The CDR3 sequence: CASSVGGVSHEQYF. CDR3 DNA: TGTGCCAGCAGCGTAGGCGGGGTCTCCCACGAGCAGTACTTC.

This clone has just a few counts. The V and J genes are TRBV5-1 and TRBJ1-5, with 11 bases aligning to TRBD1. Germline V lookup: CDR1 SGHRS, CDR2 YFSETQ. This CDR3 spans 15 amino acids. V lost 5 bases and J lost 8; bases outside the gene matches: 9. Here the CDR3 DNA reads TGCGCCAGCAGATTCGGGACAGGGGGAGGAGAGCCCCAGCATTTT. Amino acid sequence: CASRFGTGGGEPQHF.

V usage is TRBV6-1 and J usage is TRBJ2-7; 12 bases fit TRBD2. After removal of 2 bases from V and 4 bases from J, the junction contained 15 bases not matched to a gene. Germline loops: CDR1 MNHNS, CDR2 SASEGT. This CDR3 region has 19 residues. Written as DNA, the CDR3 is TGTGCCAGCAGTGAAAGCAGGTCTAGCGGGAGGGCCCGTCAATACGAGCAGTACTTC. Residues: CASSESRSSGRARQYEQYF.

The V gene is TRBV7-2, the J gene TRBJ2-4, with D hard to call. The CDR3 has 13 residues. Germline V gene sequence: CDR1 SGHTA, CDR2 FQGNSA. V was clipped by 3 bases and J by 5 bases, with 8 bases between them. The DNA for the CDR3 is TGTGCCAGCAGCTTCGGTGGGGAAAACATTCAGTACTTC. Translated: CASSFGGENIQYF.

V gene TRBV4-2 combines with J gene TRBJ1-2, with D unclear. The V end was cut by 0 bases, the J end by 4 bases, with 12 bases between. This CDR3 is 15 amino acids long. Germline V gene lookup returns CDR1 LGHNA and CDR2 YNFKEQ. CDR3 sequence reads: CASSQDLTEVYGYTF. The CDR3 nucleotides read TGTGCCAGCAGCCAAGATCTAACAGAAGTCTATGGCTACACCTTC.

This clone appeared a single time. This chain uses TRBV5-1 with TRBJ2-5, with D possibly matching TRBD2 (6 bases). Germline-derived CDR1 and CDR2 are SGHRS and YFSETQ. Between the trimmed V and J ends, which lost 0 bases and 1 base, there was a span of 13 bases. The CDR3 sequence is 16 residues long. The CDR3 region is CASSLGSGVPQETQYF. The CDR3 bases are TGCGCCAGCAGCTTGGGTTCGGGGGTACCCCAAGAGACCCAGTACTTC.

The CDR3, as DNA: TGCGCCAGCAGTGGGGACAGACCCACAGATACGCAGTATTTT. This sequence encodes CASSGDRPTDTQYF. The rearrangement links TRBV10-1 to TRBJ2-3; the match to TRBD1 covers 7 bases. The CDR3 runs 14 residues. J gave up 2 bases and V 4 bases, and 3 bases lay outside the gene matches. Germline V gene lookup returns CDR1 WNHNN and CDR2 SYGVQD (reference sequence).